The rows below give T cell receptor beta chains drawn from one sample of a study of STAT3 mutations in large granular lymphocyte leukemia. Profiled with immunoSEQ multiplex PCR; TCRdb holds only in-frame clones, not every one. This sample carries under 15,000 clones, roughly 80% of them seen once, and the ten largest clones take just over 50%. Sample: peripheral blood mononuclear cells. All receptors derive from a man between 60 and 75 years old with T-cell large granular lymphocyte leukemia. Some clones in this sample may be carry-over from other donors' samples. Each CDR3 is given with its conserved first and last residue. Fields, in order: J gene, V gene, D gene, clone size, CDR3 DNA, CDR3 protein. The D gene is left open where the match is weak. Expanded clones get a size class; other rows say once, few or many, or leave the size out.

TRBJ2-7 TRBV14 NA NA TGTGCCAGCAGCCAAGAGTTAGGGCTCCCCGAGCAGTACTTC CASSQELGLPEQYF
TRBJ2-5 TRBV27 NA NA TGTGCCAGCAGTTTATATGGTTACCAAGAGACCCAGTACTTC CASSLYGYQETQYF
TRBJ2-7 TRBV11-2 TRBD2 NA TGTGCCAGCAGCCCCGGGACTAGCGGGAGCTACGAGCAGTACTTC CASSPGTSGSYEQYF
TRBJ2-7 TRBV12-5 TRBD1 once TGTGCTAGTGGCAACGTCGGGACAGGGCTCTACGAGCAGTACTTC CASGNVGTGLYEQYF
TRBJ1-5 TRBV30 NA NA TGTGCCTGGACCATTGGGACCTCGAGTCAGCCCCAGCATTTT CAWTIGTSSQPQHF
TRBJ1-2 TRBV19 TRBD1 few TGTGCCAGCACGCAGGGGGCAGGTGGCTACACCTTC CASTQGAGGYTF
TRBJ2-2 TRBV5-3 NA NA TGTGCCAGAAGATATACCTGTAGCGGTAACACCGGGGAGCTGTTTTTT CARRYTCSGNTGELFF
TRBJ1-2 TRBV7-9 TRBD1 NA TGTGCCAGCAACGGACAGGGATTAGGCTATGGCTACACCTTC CASNGQGLGYGYTF
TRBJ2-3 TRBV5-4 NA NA TGTGCCAGCGCCGCCCGGGAACGCACAGATACGCAGTATTTT CASAARERTDTQYF
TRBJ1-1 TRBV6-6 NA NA TGTGCCAGCAGTCAAAATTGGGACACTGAAGCTTTCTTT CASSQNWDTEAFF
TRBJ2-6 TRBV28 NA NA TGTGCCAGCAGGCTTGACAACTCTGGGGCCAACGTCCTGACTTTC CASRLDNSGANVLTF
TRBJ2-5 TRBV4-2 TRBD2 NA TGTGCCAGCAGCCCTTCGGGAGGTGACGAGACCCAGTACTTC CASSPSGGDETQYF
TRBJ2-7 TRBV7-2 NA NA TGTGCCAGCAGCCCACCTTTTGGACAGCAGTACTTC CASSPPFGQQYF
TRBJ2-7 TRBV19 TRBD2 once TGTGCCAGTAGTCCCCACCCGACTAGCGCCTACGAGCAGTACTTC CASSPHPTSAYEQYF
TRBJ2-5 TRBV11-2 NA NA TGTGCCAGCAGCTTAGATGGGTGGGGGGAGACCCAGTACTTC CASSLDGWGETQYF
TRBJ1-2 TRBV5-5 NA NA TGTGCCAGCAGCTTGGCCGGCGGTGCAAACTATGGCTACACCTTC CASSLAGGANYGYTF
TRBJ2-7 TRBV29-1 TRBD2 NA TGCAGCGTTGAGAGAGCGGGGGCCTACGAGCAGTACTTC CSVERAGAYEQYF
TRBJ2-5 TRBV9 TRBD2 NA TGTGCCAGCAGCTTTGGACTAGGTCAAGAGACCCAGTACTTC CASSFGLGQETQYF
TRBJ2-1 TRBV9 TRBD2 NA TGTGCCAGCACCCGCGGGACTAGCGGGAACTATGAGCAGTTCTTC CASTRGTSGNYEQFF
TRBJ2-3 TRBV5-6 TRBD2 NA TGTGCCTCCCGGGGGGAGTTAGTAAGGGATACGCAGTATTTT CASRGELVRDTQYF
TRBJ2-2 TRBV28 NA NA TGTGCCAGCAGCTTTAGTCCGATCAACACCGGGGAGCTGTTTTTT CASSFSPINTGELFF
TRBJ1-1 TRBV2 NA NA TGTGCCAGCAGTGAGAGGGCGGCTGAAGCTTTCTTT CASSERAAEAFF
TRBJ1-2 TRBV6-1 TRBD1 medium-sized TGTGCCAGCACCCAGAGGGACAGGGGGCCCTATGGCTACACCTTC CASTQRDRGPYGYTF
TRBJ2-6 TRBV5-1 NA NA TGCGCCAGCAGCACGGCTACAGGGCTAGGGGGGGCCAACGTCCTGACTTTC CASSTATGLGGANVLTF
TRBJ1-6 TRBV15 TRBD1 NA TGTGCCACCAGCAGAGAGGCGTCAGGGGGGGCCTATTCACCCCTCCACTTT CATSREASGGAYSPLHF
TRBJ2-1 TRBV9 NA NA TGTGCCAGCAGCGCCGACCCTAGGGGGAGTGAGCAGTTCTTC CASSADPRGSEQFF
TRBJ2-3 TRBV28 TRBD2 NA TGTGCCAGCAGTTCCCTAGCGGGAGCCACAGATACGCAGTATTTT CASSSLAGATDTQYF
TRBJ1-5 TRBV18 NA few TGTGCCAGCTCACCGACACCTGGCCAGGGGAATCAGCCCCAGCATTTT CASSPTPGQGNQPQHF
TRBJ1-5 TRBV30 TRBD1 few TGTGCCTGGAGTCGAGGCGGGACAGGGGGTCAGCCCCAGCATTTT CAWSRGGTGGQPQHF
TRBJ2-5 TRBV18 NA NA TGTGCCAGCTCACCACTCGATACACAAGAGACCCAGTACTTC CASSPLDTQETQYF
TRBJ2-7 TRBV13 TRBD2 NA TGTGCCAGCATGAGGTTGGCGGGAGGGTTGCAGTCCTACGAGCAGTACTTC CASMRLAGGLQSYEQYF
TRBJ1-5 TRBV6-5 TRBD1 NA TGTGCCAGCAGTCCGACAGGGGTTGGTCAGCCCCAGCATTTT CASSPTGVGQPQHF
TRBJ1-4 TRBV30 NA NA TGTGCCTGGGCGGCGGCCGGCAATGAAAAACTGTTTTTT CAWAAAGNEKLFF
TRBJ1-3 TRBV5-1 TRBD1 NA TGCGCCAGCAGCTTGGCCACAGGGGAAATAAACACCATATATTTT CASSLATGEINTIYF
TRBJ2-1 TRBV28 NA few TGTGCCAGCAGCCCAACAGCCACCTACAATGAGCAGTTCTTC CASSPTATYNEQFF
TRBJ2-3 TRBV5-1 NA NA TGCGCCAGCAGCTTGAGGGCGGGACCCACAGATACGCAGTATTTT CASSLRAGPTDTQYF
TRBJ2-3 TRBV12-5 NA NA TGTGCTAGTGGTTTGTGGACAGCGCCAGATACGCAGTATTTT CASGLWTAPDTQYF
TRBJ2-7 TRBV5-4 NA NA TGTGCCAGCAGCCCTGCGTCTAGGGGGGAAACCTACGAGCAGTACTTC CASSPASRGETYEQYF
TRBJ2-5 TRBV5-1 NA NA TGCGCCAGCAGAATGGACACCGAAGCAGGGACCCAGTACTTC CASRMDTEAGTQYF
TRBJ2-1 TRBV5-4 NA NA TGTGCCAGCAGCTTCGCGACTAGCTCCTACAATGAGCAGTTCTTC CASSFATSSYNEQFF
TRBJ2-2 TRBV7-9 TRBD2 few TGTGCCAGCAGCTTAGGGGAAGCGGGAAGCACCGGGGAGCTGTTTTTT CASSLGEAGSTGELFF
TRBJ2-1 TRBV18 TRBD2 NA TGTGCCAGCTCACCTACTAGCGGGAGGGCCGGTGAGCAGTTCTTC CASSPTSGRAGEQFF
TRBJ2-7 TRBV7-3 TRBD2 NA TGTGCCAGCAGCCCCTGGGGGGGTAGCACGGACGAGCAGTACTTC CASSPWGGSTDEQYF
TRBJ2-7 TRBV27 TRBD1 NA TGTGCCAGCAGTTTCAGGACAGGGGCCTACGAGCAGTACTTC CASSFRTGAYEQYF
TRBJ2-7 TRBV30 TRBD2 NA TGTGCCTGGATGCAGGGACTAGCGGGACCCTACGAGCAGTACTTC CAWMQGLAGPYEQYF
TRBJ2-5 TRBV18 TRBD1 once TGTGCCAGCTCACGAACCCCGGGACAGACCGTACAAGAGACCCAGTACTTC CASSRTPGQTVQETQYF
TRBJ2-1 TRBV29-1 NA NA TGCAGCGTTGGTGGTGGACTGGGGAATGAGCAGTTCTTC CSVGGGLGNEQFF
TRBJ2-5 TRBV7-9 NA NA TGTGCCAGCAGCCCCCCGGGGGCGGGAGTCCAAGAGACCCAGTACTTC CASSPPGAGVQETQYF